This is a list of T cell receptor beta chains from one sample in a study of patients and donors after allogeneic stem cell transplantation. In TCRdb, the RT-PCR reads were re-called with MiXCR into one record per CDR3 protein. This sample has about a million distinct CDR3 sequences; roughly 18% occur once, and the top ten carry 6%. Sequencing input: blood, either unsorted or a sorted T cell fraction (not recorded which). The receptor set was obtained from a human donor who was either an allogeneic HSCT recipient or a stem cell or donor lymphocyte infusion donor (not recorded which). It is not recorded whose cells these are; they may come from a transplant donor. CDR3s include the opening cysteine and the closing phenylalanine or tryptophan. The D gene is left open where the match is weak. Clone size is not always given. Where it is, it says once, few, many or a class for expanded clones.

d_call j_call clone_size v_call cdr3_aa cdr3_nt
TRBD1 TRBJ2-1 few TRBV4-2 CASSLNPLRTGYNEQFF TGTGCCAGCAGCCTTAATCCCCTCCGGACAGGCTACAATGAGCAGTTCTTC
. TRBJ2-7 few TRBV6-5 CASSYTGLYYEQYF TGTGCCAGCAGTTACACGGGGCTCTACTACGAGCAGTACTTC
. TRBJ1-5 few TRBV20-1 CSAHQRRHRALDQPQHF TGCAGTGCCCACCAGAGGCGGCACAGGGCGCTCGATCAGCCCCAGCATTTT
. TRBJ2-7 . TRBV4-1 CASSPDPVPYEQYF TGCGCCAGCAGCCCAGATCCGGTGCCCTACGAGCAGTACTTC
TRBD2 TRBJ2-1 . TRBV7-3 CASSSYSGGYEQFF TGTGCCAGCAGCTCATATTCGGGGGGTTATGAGCAGTTCTTC
TRBD2 TRBJ2-1 many TRBV20-1 CSAPRQLALNNEQFF TGCAGTGCTCCTCGGCAACTAGCGCTAAACAATGAGCAGTTCTTC
. TRBJ1-6 . TRBV20-1 CSARGDLGSLYNSPLHF TGCAGTGCTAGGGGCGACCTTGGATCCCTCTATAATTCACCCCTCCACTTT
TRBD1 TRBJ1-6 few TRBV20-1 CSANTGTGPRTPLHF TGCAGTGCAAATACCGGGACAGGGCCTAGGACACCCCTCCACTTT
TRBD2 TRBJ2-3 few TRBV20-1 CSAGSGSPDTQYF TGCAGTGCTGGTAGCGGGAGCCCAGATACGCAGTATTTT
. TRBJ2-5 . TRBV20-1 CSAPSAWETQYF TGCAGTGCTCCCTCCGCCTGGGAGACCCAGTACTTC
. TRBJ2-1 few TRBV4-2 CASSQVETHNEQFF TGTGCCAGCAGCCAAGTGGAGACACACAATGAGCAGTTCTTC
. TRBJ2-7 . TRBV2 CASRGTGYEQYF TGTGCCAGCAGGGGGACTGGCTACGAGCAGTACTTC
TRBD2 TRBJ2-2 . TRBV6-1 CATDRGLAGGGELFF TGTGCCACCGACCGGGGACTAGCGGGAGGTGGGGAGCTGTTTTTT
. TRBJ1-5 . TRBV2 CATNQETNQPQHF TGTGCCACGAATCAGGAAACCAATCAGCCCCAGCATTTT
. TRBJ1-5 few TRBV15 CATSREGRTRNQPQHF TGTGCCACCAGCAGGGAGGGACGTACGAGAAATCAGCCCCAGCATTTT